The T cell receptor (beta chain) under discussion was sequenced for a study of T cell repertoires in cytomegalovirus infection. The overall study: Alongside well-studied HLA-B-restricted CMV epitopes, recently identified HLA-C-restricted CMV epitopes were also used. CMV infection together with matching HLA type was indicated by public TCR beta signatures.

Concerning this clonotype itself: Its cognate antigen is unknown.

TCRdb re-analysed the reads in MiXCR, keeping a single row per CDR3 protein. The sample holds fewer than 350,000 distinct CDR3 sequences, about 28% seen once. CDR1 and CDR2 (germline): MNHEY, SVGAGI. V was clipped by 8 bases and J by 2 bases, with 13 bases between them. The CDR3 sequence is 14 residues long. The sequencing used cultured PBMCs, collected from culture after CMV antigen stimulation. The chain is built from TRBV6-5 and TRBJ1-5, with D unresolved. The TCR originated in a human donor in good health (CMV status not recorded). Some clones in this sample may be carry-over from other donors' samples. In DNA form, the CDR3 reads TGTGCCAGCCGACGGTTGGACGGCAATCAGCCCCAGCATTTT. Protein sequence: CASRRLDGNQPQHF.